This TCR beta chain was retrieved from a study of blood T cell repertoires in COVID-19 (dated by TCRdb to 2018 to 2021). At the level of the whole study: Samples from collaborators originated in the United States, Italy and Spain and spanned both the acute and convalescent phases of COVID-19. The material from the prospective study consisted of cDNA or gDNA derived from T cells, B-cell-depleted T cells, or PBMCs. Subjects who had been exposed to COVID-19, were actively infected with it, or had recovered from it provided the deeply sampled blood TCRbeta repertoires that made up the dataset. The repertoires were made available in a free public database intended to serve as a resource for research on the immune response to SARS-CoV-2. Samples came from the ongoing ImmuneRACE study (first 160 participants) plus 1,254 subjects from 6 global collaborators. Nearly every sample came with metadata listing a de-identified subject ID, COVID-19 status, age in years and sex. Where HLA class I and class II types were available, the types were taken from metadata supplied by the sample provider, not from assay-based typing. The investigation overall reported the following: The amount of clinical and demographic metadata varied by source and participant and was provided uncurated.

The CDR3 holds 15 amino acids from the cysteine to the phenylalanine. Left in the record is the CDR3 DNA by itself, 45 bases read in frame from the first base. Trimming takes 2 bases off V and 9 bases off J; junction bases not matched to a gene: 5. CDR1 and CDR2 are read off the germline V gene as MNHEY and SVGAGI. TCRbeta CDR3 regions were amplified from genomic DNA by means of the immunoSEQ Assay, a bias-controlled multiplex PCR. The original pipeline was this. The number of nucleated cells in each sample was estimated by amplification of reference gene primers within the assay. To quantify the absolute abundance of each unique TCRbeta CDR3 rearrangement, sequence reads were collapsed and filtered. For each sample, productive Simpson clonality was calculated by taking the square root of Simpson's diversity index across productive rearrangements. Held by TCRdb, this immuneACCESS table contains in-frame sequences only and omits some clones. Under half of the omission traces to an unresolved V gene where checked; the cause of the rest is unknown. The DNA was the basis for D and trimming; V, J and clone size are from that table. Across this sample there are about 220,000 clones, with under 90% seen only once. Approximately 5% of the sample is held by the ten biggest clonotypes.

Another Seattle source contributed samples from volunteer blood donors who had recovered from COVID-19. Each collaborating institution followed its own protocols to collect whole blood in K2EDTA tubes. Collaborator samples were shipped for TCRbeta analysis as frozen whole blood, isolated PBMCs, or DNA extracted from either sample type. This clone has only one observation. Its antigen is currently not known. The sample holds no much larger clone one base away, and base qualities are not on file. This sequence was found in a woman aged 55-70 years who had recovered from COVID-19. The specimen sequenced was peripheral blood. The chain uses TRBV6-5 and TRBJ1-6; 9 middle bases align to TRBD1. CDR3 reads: CASSYGTGGASPLHF. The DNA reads TGTGCCAGCAGTTACGGAACAGGGGGCGCTTCACCCCTCCACTTT.